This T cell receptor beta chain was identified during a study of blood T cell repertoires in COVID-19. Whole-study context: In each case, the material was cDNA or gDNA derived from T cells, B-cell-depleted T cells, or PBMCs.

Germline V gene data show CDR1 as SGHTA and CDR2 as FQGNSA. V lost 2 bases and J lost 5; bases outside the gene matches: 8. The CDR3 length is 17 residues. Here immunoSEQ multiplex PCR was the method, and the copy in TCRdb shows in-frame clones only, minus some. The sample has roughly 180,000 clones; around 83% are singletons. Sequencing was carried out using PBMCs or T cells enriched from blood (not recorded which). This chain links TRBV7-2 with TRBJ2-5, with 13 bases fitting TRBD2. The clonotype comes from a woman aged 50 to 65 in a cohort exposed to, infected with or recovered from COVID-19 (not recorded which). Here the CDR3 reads CASSLNGLAGAGETQYF. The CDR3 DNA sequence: TGTGCCAGCAGCTTAAATGGACTAGCGGGGGCCGGGGAGACCCAGTACTTC.